The TCR beta chain under discussion was sequenced for a study of regulatory T cells in long-lasting Graves disease. The time point is: newly diagnosed GD, antithyroid drugs for less than 3 months. PBMC RNA served as the TCR library source. The authors drew patients from an endocrinology department in Xi'an, China. This clonotype was seen at least ten times. Its antigen is as yet unknown. Findings and caveats of the study: Rather than thyroid tissue, only peripheral blood underwent study. Having only a small sample size may have limited accuracy.

V shed 6 bases, J shed 7 bases, and the junction held 7 bases outside the gene matches. Germline V CDR1 and CDR2: SGHTA, FQGNSA. The CDR3 extends over 13 amino acids. Arm-PCR of CDR3 regions with iRepertoire HTBI primers generated TCR beta libraries. Authors' processing steps: The study identified around 62 TRBV and approximately 15 TRBJ segments across samples. TCRdb re-derived calls from the multiplex PCR reads in MiXCR, one entry per CDR3 protein. Here the V and J calls rest on TCRdb's processing, not on the authors' analysis. The sample consists of about 240,000 distinct CDR3 sequences, over 20% of them appearing once.

The V call is TRBV7-2, the J call TRBJ1-2; TRBD1 matches 8 bases. This receptor was taken from a female donor with Graves disease. The material sequenced was peripheral blood mononuclear cells (PBMCs), taken at new diagnosis, from a patient treated with antithyroid drugs. CDR3 sequence (DNA): TGTGCCAGCAGACCTACAGGGGGGGGTGGCTACACCTTC. Translation: CASRPTGGGGYTF.